One and the same sample provided the 6 T cell receptor beta chains below, sequenced in a study of human T cells and chemical hapten exposure. TCRdb reprocessed the RACE reads via MiXCR and lists one record per CDR3 protein. The repertoire has 350,000 or so distinct CDR3 sequences, approximately 6.3% of them found once; the top ten carry more than 7%. Time point denoted: patch test 1, 2 weeks after DPC sensitization. Documented treatment: therapeutic diphenylcyclopropenone sensitization with weekly scalp DPC. The sample consisted of whole blood, taken in connection with sensitization to the hapten diphenylcyclopropenone (DPC). These receptors all come from a woman younger than 35 with alopecia areata. Some clones in this sample may be carry-over from other donors' samples.

This rearrangement joins TRBV19 to TRBJ1-2; D gene uncertain. Trimming removed 7 bases from V and 4 bases from J, with 13 bases in between. This CDR3 comprises 13 residues. CDR1 and CDR2 (germline): LNHDA, SQIVND (reference sequence). The CDR3 DNA reads TGTGCCAGTAAACGAACGGGGATCTATGGCTACACCTTC. It specifies CASKRTGIYGYTF.

This clonotype showed up many times. This chain uses TRBV25-1 with TRBJ1-2, with D unresolved. The V end was cut by 3 bases, the J end by 3 bases, with 8 bases between. Looked up from germline, CDR1 is MGHDK and CDR2 is SYGVNS. The CDR3 loop spans 13 amino acids. CDR3 sequence reads: CASSESGYYGYTF. Here the CDR3 DNA reads TGTGCCAGCAGTGAGTCCGGGTACTATGGCTACACCTTC.

This clonotype has ten or more counts. The rearrangement uses TRBV19 and TRBJ2-1, with D maybe TRBD2 (6 bases). V was shortened by 6 bases and J by 5 bases, with 26 bases between the two germline ends. CDR3 size: 18 residues. Per germline, CDR1 LNHDA and CDR2 SQIVND (reference sequence). DNA of the CDR3: TGTGCCAGTAGCGAGCTCCCCTTACTAGCCTCCGGGAACAATGAGCAGTTCTTC. It is translated as CASSELPLLASGNNEQFF.

This clonotype was seen only a few times. The rearrangement uses TRBV18 and TRBJ1-6; no clear D. Germline V CDR1 and CDR2: KGHSH, LQKENI. The CDR3 extends over 15 amino acids. V was trimmed by 6 bases and J by 8 bases, leaving 17 bases between them. CDR3 in DNA: TGTGCCAGCTCTTGGACGGCCTCTCTTGATTCACCCCTCCACTTT. Residues: CASSWTASLDSPLHF.

This chain links TRBV5-1 with TRBJ1-1, with unresolved D. This CDR3 spans 15 amino acids. Between the trimmed V and J ends, which lost 0 bases and 6 bases, there was a span of 15 bases. CDR1 and CDR2 (germline): SGHRS, YFSETQ. The CDR3 DNA is TGCGCCAGCAGCTTGGAAGGGTTACCGATTGCTGAAGCTTTCTTT. Translated: CASSLEGLPIAEAFF.

The chain recombines TRBV7-6 with TRBJ2-5, with a weak D call TRBD1 (6 bases). In germline, CDR1 is SGHVS, CDR2 FNYEAQ. The germline V and J ends were trimmed by 0 bases and 4 bases, with 15 bases remaining between them. CDR3 length: 16 amino acids. The CDR3 reads CASSLAPTGLVETQYF. The DNA of the CDR3 is TGTGCCAGCAGCTTAGCTCCGACAGGTTTGGTAGAGACCCAGTACTTC.